One sample yielded the 4 T cell receptor beta chains listed below, sequenced in a study of response to subunit inactivated influenza vaccine. A single record per CDR3 protein comes from TCRdb applying MiXCR to the RT-PCR reads. The sample consists of fewer than 350,000 distinct CDR3 sequences, about a fifth of them appearing once. The sample consisted of PBMCs from blood, taken about 20 months after vaccination. These TCRs come from a man aged 50 to 69 who received an inactivated influenza vaccine.

This chain joins TRBV30 and TRBJ2-1, with D maybe TRBD1 (6 bases). V was clipped by 1 base and J by 6 bases, with 16 bases between them. Looked up from germline, CDR1 is GTSNPN and CDR2 is SVGIG (reference sequence). The length of the CDR3 is 15 residues. CDR3 protein: CAWSEAGTRLNEQFF. The CDR3 region has the DNA TGTGCCTGGAGTGAGGCCGGGACACGCCTCAATGAGCAGTTCTTC.

V gene TRBV29-1 combines with J gene TRBJ2-7; 12 positions match TRBD2. This CDR3 region has 14 residues. The germline V gene encodes CDR1 SQVTM and CDR2 ANQGSEA. V dropped 5 bases and J dropped 2; count of bases not matched to a gene: 4. In nucleotides, the CDR3 is TGCAGCGTTCGGACTAGCGGGGATACCTACGAGCAGTACTTC. Its protein is CSVRTSGDTYEQYF.

The J gene is TRBJ2-2, the V gene TRBV7-2; D ambiguous. CDR3 length: 14 residues. CDR1 is SGHTA, CDR2 FQGNSA, per germline. V was cut by 1 base and J by 3 bases, with 6 bases left in between. The CDR3 here is CASSLGPYTGELFF. For the CDR3, the DNA is TGTGCCAGCAGCTTAGGGCCGTACACCGGGGAGCTGTTTTTT.

V is TRBV6-1 and J is TRBJ1-2; possible D gene TRBD1, 5 bases. V lost 7 bases and J lost 7, with 13 bases in between. CDR1 is MNHNS, CDR2 SASEGT, per germline. The CDR3 length is 12 residues. CDR3 bases: TGTGCCAGCACCCCGGGACTTCCTGGCTACACCTTC. It specifies CASTPGLPGYTF.